This TCR beta chain was recovered during a study of T cells in localized non-small cell lung cancer. Study conclusions and caveats: Adjacent lung exhibited a median of around 60 among the 100 most abundant tumor clones. The highest T cell clonality was in uninvolved adjacent lung, above tumor. Longer overall survival was associated with a higher density of T cells in the blood. Tumor samples were not multi-region, leaving intratumor heterogeneity unexcluded.

This table comes from immunoSEQ multiplex PCR, and its TCRdb copy is limited to in-frame clones, with some not included. Counted here are about 1,900 clones, 35% to 45% occurring once; the ten biggest clones make up over 7%. This CDR3 contains 13 residues. Between the trimmed V and J ends, which lost 4 bases and 11 bases, there was a span of 15 bases. Germline CDR1 reads WSHSY; CDR2 reads SAAADI. Comments on this clone: Its antigen is currently unknown.

The J gene is TRBJ2-1, the V gene TRBV10-2, with D tentatively TRBD2 (5 bases). Here the sequenced sample was lung tumor tissue, taken before any cancer treatment. This receptor was identified in a female donor over 55 with stage II squamous cell lung carcinoma. The CDR3 loop is CASSGSLGPQQFF. For the CDR3, the DNA is TGCGCCAGCAGTGGATCACTAGGACCCCAGCAGTTCTTC.